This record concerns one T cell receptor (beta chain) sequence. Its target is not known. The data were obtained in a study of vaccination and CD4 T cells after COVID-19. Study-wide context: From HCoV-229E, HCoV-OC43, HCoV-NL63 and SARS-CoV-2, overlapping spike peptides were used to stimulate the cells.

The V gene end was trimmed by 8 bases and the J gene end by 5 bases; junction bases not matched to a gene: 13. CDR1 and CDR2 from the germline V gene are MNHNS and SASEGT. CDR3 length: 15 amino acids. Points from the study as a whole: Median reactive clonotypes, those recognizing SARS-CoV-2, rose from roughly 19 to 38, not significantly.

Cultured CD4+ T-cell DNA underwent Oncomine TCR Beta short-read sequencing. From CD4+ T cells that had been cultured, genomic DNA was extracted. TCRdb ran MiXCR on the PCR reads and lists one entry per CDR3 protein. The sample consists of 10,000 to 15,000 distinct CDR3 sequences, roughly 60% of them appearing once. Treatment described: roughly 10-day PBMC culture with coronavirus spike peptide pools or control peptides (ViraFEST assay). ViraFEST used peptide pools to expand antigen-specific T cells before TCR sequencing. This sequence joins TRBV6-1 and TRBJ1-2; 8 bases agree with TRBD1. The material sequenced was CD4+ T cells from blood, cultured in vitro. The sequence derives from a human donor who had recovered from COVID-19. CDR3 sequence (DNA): TGTGCCAGCGGGAACGACAGGGGAGGAAGTTATGGCTACACCTTC. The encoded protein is CASGNDRGGSYGYTF.